This T cell receptor (beta chain) was retrieved from a study of cytomegalovirus exposure and HLA in healthy donors (dated by TCRdb to about 2017). Study-level background: An earlier analysis of roughly 500 of the donors reported 276 Gb of sequence data and 95 million to 140 million unique TCR beta sequences obtained from about 170 million T cells. An early release covering roughly 640 HLA-typed donors comprised approximately 300 gigabases of sequencing data and tens of millions of unique TCR sequences. Of the roughly 400 genotyped donors, 81% were placed in the genetic ancestry cluster associated with self-reported Caucasian donors. The study aimed to test whether cataloging public T cell receptors could reveal signatures of past pathogen exposure. Using immunosequencing, the study profiled T cell repertoires from fewer than 700 subjects and related those repertoires to cytomegalovirus serostatus. In addition to the first cohort of roughly 670 subjects, a separate validation cohort of about 120 different subjects was used. To predict cytomegalovirus infection status, the study combined high-throughput TCR immunosequencing, statistical association of individual TCRs with disease status, and machine learning. To study patterns of TCR occurrence, a later analysis re-analyzed previously published TCR beta repertoires from 700 or so donors and added high-resolution HLA genotyping. The later analysis used no new phenotypic data to find candidate immune exposures, relying instead on TCR beta sequences and their occurrence across donors. An earlier analysis of a few hundred of the donors applied high-throughput TCR beta sequencing to assess whether each TCR beta V gene segment acted as functional or pseudogenic. Alongside the repertoire data, information on donor age, sex, ethnicity and CMV serostatus was compiled. Genome-wide SNP genotypes for about 65% of the roughly 670 donors were used in a later genetic analysis, which treated that subset as a discovery cohort. Every discovery cohort repertoire had been produced on one sequencing platform. Class I and class II HLA loci were covered by the typing at four-digit resolution. Typing coverage differed by locus: A, B, C, DRB1 and DQB1 were typed in about 620-640 donors, DQA1 in about 510, DPA1 in 600 to 610, and DPB1 in just under 490. Four to six DR-DQ haplotypes were handled as single units for association and clustering, since linkage in the cohort was strong. Among around 400 genotyped donors of the cohort, an average of approximately 220,000 unique TCR beta nucleotide sequences was sequenced per donor, of which approximately 19% were non-productive.

The library was made by the immunoSEQ multiplex PCR assay. For the multiplex PCR, a mixture combining 60 forward primers for TCR Vbeta segments and 13 reverse primers for TCR Jbeta segments was used. A multiplex PCR assay on genomic DNA amplified the CDR3 region of rearranged TCR beta genes. The Illumina HiSeq System was used to sequence the amplified TCR beta libraries as 87-base-pair reads. The study's own analysis went as follows. In a later analysis, tens of millions of unique TCR beta chains were counted across the 690 or so repertoires, and approximately 11 million of these chains were shared by at least two donors. To remove PCR and sequencing errors, raw reads were error-corrected and collapsed into unique sequences using a nearest-neighbor algorithm that merged closely related sequences. CDR3 sequences were aligned to IMGT reference sequences to assign V, D and J gene segments. For a sequence to be retained, at least a six-nucleotide match to both a V gene segment and a J gene segment was required. Rearrangements were classified as productive when the CDR3 lacked stop codons and remained in frame with V and J, and all other rearrangements were classified as non-productive. Following IMGT convention, CDR3 was defined as the stretch from the second conserved V-encoded cysteine up to the conserved J-encoded phenylalanine. Sequences without an unambiguous match to a single V gene segment were excluded from the earlier analysis of 450 to 650 of the donors. In an earlier analysis of 587 of the donors, a V segment was called functional when productive rearrangements were above 56.7%, and segregating when the standard deviation between donors exceeded 5%. A statistical classification framework was developed to diagnose cytomegalovirus status using the catalog of TCR beta chain sequences. V and J gene assignment, in a later analysis, came from comparing TCR nucleotide sequences with IMGT/GENE-DB human TR gene sequences. The TCRdist pipeline was used in a later analysis to assign CDR3 sequences and most-parsimonious VDJ recombination scenarios. In a later analysis, each TCR beta chain was defined by its CDR3 amino acid sequence together with its V-gene family, and reads without a unique V-gene family were excluded. In a later analysis, around 600 highly shared, low-generation-probability nucleotide sequences were removed to address suspected cross-contamination and a sequencing artifact. A later analysis calculated a clonal expansion index for each public chain from normalized within-repertoire ranks of inferred template counts. A later analysis computed generation probabilities with a VDJ recombination model fitted to out-of-frame rearrangements, and checked the results against IGoR. A later analysis scored TCR-TCR, TCR-HLA and TCR-CMV co-occurrence with hypergeometric tests, applying a repertoire-size bias correction to TCR pairs. False discovery rates were estimated in a later analysis by permuting HLA or CMV assignments 20 times. In a later analysis, co-occurring TCRs were grouped with DBSCAN, and TCRdist sequence similarity was added when clustering was performed within HLA-allele-positive subsets. Repertoires with fewer than 30,000 or more than 120,000 public chains were left out of co-occurrence clustering, as were five repertoires with anomalous nucleotide sharing. This is the immuneACCESS table as TCRdb keeps it, with only in-frame sequences that have V and J called. A part of the clones is gone; compared with another copy, unresolved V genes explain less than half, and the rest is unexplained. V and J calls and clone size are given by that table; D and trimming were obtained from the DNA. The sample table records approximately 170,000 clones; 70% to 80% of these occur just once. The ten largest make up less than 1.2% of the sample.

The cohort was made up of 500 to 800 healthy bone marrow donors. At the time of sampling, every cohort member was nominally healthy, though immune exposures that went unrecorded were likely present. The donor tested CMV seronegative, placing the donor among the 350 or so seronegative members of the cohort. Every donor gave a peripheral blood sample, and the peripheral blood mononuclear cells from that sample were used for TCR beta sequencing. The Qiagen DNeasy Blood Extraction Kit was used to extract genomic DNA from the blood cell samples. Concerning this clone itself: It lacks a known antigen. Per-base quality was not reported, and no clone a single base away is much larger than it.

The study at large found these results: At a false discovery rate of 0.05, a later analysis linked about 16,000 TCR beta sequences to specific HLA alleles. Most CMV-associated TCR beta chains appeared to be HLA-restricted in a later analysis, and the HLA associations seemed to be driven largely by CMV exposure. In this cohort, only TCR beta chains were sequenced, and detectable features were limited by the absence of alpha or paired-chain data. Most TCR sequences were seen in very few donors, while some public TCRs were found in many individuals. When HLA alleles, especially DR and DQ, strongly co-occurred, attributing TCR associations to individual alleles was difficult. In a later analysis, TCR association rates were found to vary across HLA loci, with the most associated TCRs seen for DRB1 alleles and the fewest for HLA-C alleles. A later genetic analysis associated a missense DCLRE1C variant with V-gene and J-gene trimming of TCR beta chains, and an independent cohort replicated the association. In a later genetic analysis, fewer N-insertions in productive TCRs were reported among donors in an Asian-associated ancestry cluster than the roughly 640-donor mean. Correlated functional status among segregating V segments might reflect linkage disequilibrium, but an unknown experimental factor could not be ruled out. In vitro tests confirmed that a few of the cytomegalovirus-associated TCR beta chains recognize cytomegalovirus antigens. A total of 150 to 200 TCR beta chains were listed by the study as associated with cytomegalovirus. A further reported finding was that TCR beta sequences accurately predicted the HLA-A and HLA-B alleles for most subjects in the first cohort. Roughly 17 rarely observed V segments, including chromosome 9 orphons, were excluded from the earlier analysis of a few hundred of the donors because counts were too low. HLA typing was unavailable for some donors at each locus, so association tests used only the typed subset. It was suggested by the authors that the approach could potentially be generalized to other disease states and immunological phenotypes. For the cohort, immune exposure information was limited to CMV serostatus. Sequencing depth was assumed to be roughly uniform across donors in the presence/absence analyses, though that assumption may not hold. In a later analysis, HLA-associated TCR beta chains showed more clonal expansion and lower generation probabilities than non-associated chains that were equally common. A cluster of highly shared sequence variants was judged likely to represent a technical artifact of the sequencing pipeline. A later analysis reported that several top co-occurrence clusters appeared linked to parvovirus B19, influenza, CMV and Epstein-Barr virus. The classifier was reported to diagnose cytomegalovirus status with high specificity and sensitivity in both the original cohort and the validation cohort. An earlier analysis of roughly 570 of the donors showed that most TCR beta V segments appeared in productive rearrangements either about 90% or about 30% of the time, which broadly matched IMGT annotations.

This clonotype was sampled from a woman aged 35 to 49 in good health and CMV-seronegative. The material sequenced was PBMCs.

The CDR3 has the sequence CASSWAGRTENEQFF. Here is the DNA: TGCGCCAGCAGCTGGGCGGGTCGTACGGAGAATGAGCAGTTCTTC. This chain is built from TRBV5-1 and TRBJ2-1, and perhaps TRBD2 as D gene, on 5 matching bases. V is reduced by 3 bases and J by 7 bases, leaving a spacing of 17 bases between them. The CDR3 contains 15 residues, cysteine and phenylalanine counted. The kept DNA is CDR3 alone, 45 bases in frame from the first base. CDR1 and CDR2 are drawn from the germline V gene: SGHRS, YFSETQ.